This section outlines one T cell receptor beta chain sequence together with its context. The record originates from a study of T cell changes during pregnancy in multiple sclerosis. This CDR3 is 13 amino acids long. The germline CDR1 and CDR2 sequences are MNHEY and SMNVEV (reference sequence). The V segment lost 6 bases and the J segment 6 bases; nucleotides outside the gene matches: 7. Profiled with immunoSEQ multiplex PCR; TCRdb holds only in-frame clones, not every one. The table includes 30,000 to 40,000 clones, 85% to 95% detected once. This sample comprised CD8+ T cells from peripheral blood mononuclear cells, obtained in the third trimester of pregnancy. The chain has TRBV27 and TRBJ2-7; 8 bases line up with TRBD2. The TCR comes from a female donor with multiple sclerosis, enrolled in a pregnancy study. CDR3 coding DNA: TGTGCCAGCAGACTCCACGGGGGGGTCGAGCAGTACTTC. This sequence encodes CASRLHGGVEQYF.